One sample yielded the 5 T cell receptor beta chains listed below, sequenced in a study of T cell repertoires in cytomegalovirus infection. No cognate antigen is known for these TCRs. Using its own MiXCR run on the reads, TCRdb lists one record per CDR3 protein. The sample includes 680,000 or so distinct CDR3 sequences, around a third seen only once; the top ten take roughly 18%. The sequencing here drew on cultured PBMCs, taken from culture after CMV antigen stimulation. The source is a human donor in good health (CMV status not recorded). Some clones in this sample may be carry-over from other donors' samples.

There are a few counts of this clonotype. The V gene is TRBV7-9, the J gene TRBJ1-1, with D possibly TRBD1 on 6 matching bases. With 4 bases removed from V and 8 bases from J, the gap between germline ends came to 14 bases. The CDR3 is 13 amino acids. Germline V gene sequence: CDR1 SEHNR, CDR2 FQNEAQ (reference sequence). CDR3 residues: CASSYEQGSEAFF. In DNA form, the CDR3 reads TGTGCCAGCAGCTACGAACAGGGATCGGAAGCTTTCTTT.

V is TRBV18 and J is TRBJ2-7; a weak D match, TRBD1 (6 bases). Germline CDR1 KGHSH, CDR2 LQKENI. V lost 0 bases, J lost 5 bases, and 14 bases lay in between. The CDR3 extends over 15 amino acids. The CDR3: CASSPPAQGGDEQYF. The CDR3 nucleotides are TGTGCCAGCTCACCACCCGCACAGGGTGGCGACGAGCAGTACTTC.

This clonotype has ten or more counts. The chain carries TRBV7-6 and TRBJ2-1; D gene unclear. The germline gives CDR1 SGHVS, CDR2 FNYEAQ. V lost 3 bases, J lost 7 bases, and 4 bases lay in between. The CDR3 runs 11 residues. The CDR3 DNA sequence: TGTGCCAGCAGCTTTAGAAATGAGCAGTTCTTC. Residues: CASSFRNEQFF.

This clonotype came up a few times. CDR3 nucleotides: TGCGCCAGCAGCCAAGCCAACCTAATCGGGACCGGGGAGCTGTTTTTT. It translates to CASSQANLIGTGELFF. The chain is built from TRBV4-1 and TRBJ2-2; D is unclear. The germline V gene encodes CDR1 MGHRA and CDR2 YSYEKL. Between the trimmed V and J ends, which lost 1 base and 5 bases, there was a span of 14 bases. CDR3 size: 16 residues.

This chain joins TRBV2 and TRBJ1-2, with 7 bases identical to TRBD1. V was pared by 3 bases and J by 3 bases, with 10 bases of the junction left unmatched. Germline-derived CDR1 and CDR2 are SNHLY and FYNNEI. The CDR3 runs 16 residues. The CDR3 loop reads CASSDSGGWVHYGYTF. The DNA for the CDR3 is TGTGCCAGCAGTGATTCAGGGGGTTGGGTTCACTATGGCTACACCTTC.